Shown below are 27 T cell receptor beta chains from a single sample sequenced in a study of graft-versus-host responses after intestinal transplantation. No antigen is known for these receptors. The protocol was immunoSEQ multiplex PCR, while the TCRdb copy is restricted to in-frame clones and leaves out a portion. Counted here are about 88,000 clones, less than 95% occurring once; the ten biggest clones make up about 0.38%. This material consisted of unstimulated CD4+ T cells sorted from spleen or lymph node cells, taken before transplant. The receptors come from a human donor who was the organ donor for an intestinal transplant.

V gene TRBV28 combines with J gene TRBJ1-1; D is perhaps TRBD1 (6 bases). The germline V and J ends were trimmed by 5 bases and 1 base, with 11 bases remaining between them. Germline CDR1 and CDR2: MDHEN and SYDVKM. The CDR3 consists of 14 residues. CDR3 amino acids: CASSVGDTNTEAFF. DNA of the CDR3: TGTGCCAGCAGTGTGGGGGACACGAACACTGAAGCTTTCTTT.

DNA of the CDR3: TGTGCCAGCTCACGACAGTACCAAGAGACCCAGTACTTC. This codes for CASSRQYQETQYF. J is TRBJ2-5 and V is TRBV18; perhaps TRBD1 as D (5 bases). The CDR3 length is 13 residues. Germline V CDR1 and CDR2: KGHSH, LQKENI. The ends were cut back, 4 bases at V and 0 bases at J, with 6 bases in the middle.

The rearrangement joins TRBV7-2 to TRBJ2-7; 10 bases match TRBD2. Trimming cost V 2 bases and J 6 bases; bases outside gene matches: 10. CDR1 is SGHTA and CDR2 is FQGNSA in the germline V gene. This CDR3 contains 16 residues. CDR3 in amino acids: CASSLSVTSGNREQYF. CDR3 coding DNA: TGTGCCAGCAGCTTAAGTGTAACTAGCGGGAATCGCGAGCAGTACTTC.

The chain uses TRBV25-1 and TRBJ1-3, with D maybe TRBD1 (5 bases). The ends were cut back, 2 bases at V and 3 bases at J, with 11 bases in the middle. Looked up from germline, CDR1 is MGHDK and CDR2 is SYGVNS. The CDR3 sequence is 15 residues long. The CDR3 loop is CASSESGGGGNTIYF. The CDR3 DNA follows: TGTGCCAGCAGTGAAAGTGGGGGAGGTGGAAACACCATATATTTT.

V is TRBV28 and J is TRBJ2-2, with 7 bases aligning to TRBD2. Per the germline V gene, CDR1 is MDHEN and CDR2 is SYDVKM. This CDR3 is 15 amino acids long. Unmatched junction bases numbered 8, after V lost 3 bases and J lost 7 bases. For the CDR3, the DNA is TGTGCCAGCAGTTTGGGCGGGAGCTCGATCGGGGAGCTGTTTTTT. It translates to CASSLGGSSIGELFF.

The chain links TRBV30 to TRBJ1-5; TRBD1 aligns across 8 bases. The CDR3 has 14 amino acids. Germline V gene sequence: CDR1 GTSNPN, CDR2 SVGIG (reference sequence). With 1 base clipped from V and 6 bases from J, the junction kept 5 bases outside the gene matches. This chain's CDR3 is CAWSAPTGAQPQHF. In DNA, the CDR3 is TGTGCCTGGAGTGCCCCGACAGGGGCTCAGCCCCAGCATTTT.

The J gene is TRBJ1-2, the V gene TRBV7-9; D perhaps matches TRBD1 (6 bases). The CDR3 is 13 residues long. Germline-derived CDR1 and CDR2 are SEHNR and FQNEAQ (reference sequence). V lost 2 bases and J 6 bases, leaving 10 bases between the germline ends. This CDR3 reads CASSLIRGDGYTF. The CDR3, as DNA: TGTGCCAGCAGCTTAATCAGGGGCGATGGCTACACCTTC.

This clone appeared once. This chain connects TRBV19 to TRBJ1-2; 7 bases match TRBD1. From germline, CDR1 is LNHDA and CDR2 SQIVND (reference sequence). The V and J ends lost 11 bases and 2 bases, in that order; junction bases with no gene match: 2. This CDR3 comprises 11 residues. The CDR3 is CAWGQNYGYTF. The CDR3 nucleotides read TGTGCCTGGGGACAGAACTATGGCTACACCTTC.

The chain links TRBV6-5 to TRBJ1-1, with D perhaps matching TRBD1 (6 bases). The CDR3 loop spans 12 amino acids. CDR1 and CDR2 from the germline V gene are MNHEY and SVGAGI. Between the trimmed V and J ends, which lost 5 bases and 8 bases, there was a span of 12 bases. The CDR3 nucleotides read TGTGCCAGCAGTAAGGGTACAGGGGAAGCTTTCTTT. It specifies CASSKGTGEAFF.

The chain carries TRBV5-1 and TRBJ2-2; 9 bases line up with TRBD2. Germline V gene data show CDR1 as SGHRS and CDR2 as YFSETQ. The length of the CDR3 is 17 residues. The V and J ends lost 4 bases and 5 bases, in that order; junction bases with no gene match: 12. The CDR3 DNA reads TGCGCCAGCAGCGCACCGGGACTAGCTACGGAGACCGGGGAGCTGTTTTTT. Its translation is CASSAPGLATETGELFF.

The chain employs TRBV7-3 and TRBJ2-4; 9 bases align to TRBD1. CDR3 size: 13 residues. The junction had 2 bases not matched to a gene; V was cut back by 3 bases and J by 8 bases. In germline, CDR1 is SGHTA, CDR2 FQGTGA. The CDR3 sequence is CASSLGDRDIQYF. The DNA of the CDR3 is TGTGCCAGCAGCTTGGGGGACAGGGACATTCAGTACTTC.

The chain links TRBV5-6 to TRBJ2-5; D is uncertain. The CDR3 runs 14 residues. Looked up from germline, CDR1 is SGHDT and CDR2 is YYEEEE. Trimming removed 4 bases from V and 1 base from J, with 11 bases in between. The CDR3 region is CASSPGWRQETQYF. CDR3 in DNA: TGTGCCAGCAGCCCCGGGTGGCGCCAAGAGACCCAGTACTTC.

The chain combines TRBV5-1 with TRBJ1-2, with no clear D. The V gene lost 4 bases and the J gene lost 2 bases, with 12 bases spanning the gap. The germline V gene encodes CDR1 SGHRS and CDR2 YFSETQ. The CDR3 consists of 14 residues. The CDR3 protein is CASSPWTSNYGYTF. CDR3 sequence (DNA): TGCGCCAGCAGCCCTTGGACTTCAAACTATGGCTACACCTTC.

V gene TRBV7-3 combines with J gene TRBJ2-5; no clear D gene. The CDR3 is 13 residues long. Germline loops: CDR1 SGHTA, CDR2 FQGTGA. Trimming took off 1 base at V and 5 bases at J, with 8 bases between the two ends. CDR3 protein: CASSLRSQETQYF. CDR3 nucleotides: TGTGCCAGCAGCTTAAGGAGTCAGGAGACCCAGTACTTC.

This chain joins TRBV18 and TRBJ2-3; TRBD2 is a possible D gene (6 bases). CDR3 length equals 17 residues. Between the trimmed V and J ends, which lost 3 bases and 1 base, there was a span of 17 bases. The germline gives CDR1 KGHSH, CDR2 LQKENI. CDR3 residues: CASSPLGGTTGTDTQYF. CDR3 DNA sequence: TGTGCCAGCTCACCGTTGGGCGGGACGACTGGCACAGATACGCAGTATTTT.

The chain combines TRBV11-2 with TRBJ2-3; TRBD2 aligns across 10 bases. The CDR3 has 15 residues. V lost 2 bases to trimming and J lost 3 bases; unmatched junction nucleotides: 2. Germline CDR1 is SGHAT and CDR2 is FQNNGV. The CDR3 sequence: CASSLSGRGTDTQYF. In DNA, the CDR3 is TGTGCCAGCAGCTTAAGCGGGAGGGGGACAGATACGCAGTATTTT.

This clone was picked up one time. V and J are TRBV28 and TRBJ2-1, with 8 nucleotides matching TRBD1. CDR1 is MDHEN and CDR2 is SYDVKM in the germline V gene. This CDR3 is built from 18 residues. J lost 2 bases, V lost 4 bases, and 13 bases had no gene match. Here the CDR3 DNA reads TGTGCCAGCAGTTGGACAGGGACTCGGAGAGAAACCTACAATGAGCAGTTCTTC. Encoded protein: CASSWTGTRRETYNEQFF.

This chain links TRBV18 with TRBJ2-3, with 8 nucleotides matching TRBD2. Germline V gene sequence: CDR1 KGHSH, CDR2 LQKENI. With 5 bases clipped from V and 2 bases from J, the junction kept 12 bases outside the gene matches. The CDR3 covers 17 residues. The CDR3 region has the DNA TGTGCCAGCTCAGAGCCGTATATACTAGCGGACACAGATACGCAGTATTTT. It codes for CASSEPYILADTDTQYF.

This clone was seen a single time. V usage is TRBV14 and J usage is TRBJ1-4, with D perhaps TRBD1 (6 bases). The length of the CDR3 is 15 residues. Germline V gene lookup returns CDR1 SGHDN and CDR2 FVKESK. With 4 bases removed from V and 0 bases from J, the gap between germline ends came to 9 bases. For the CDR3, the DNA is TGTGCCAGCAGCCGGGGGACAACAACTAATGAAAAACTGTTTTTT. Translation gives CASSRGTTTNEKLFF.

This chain uses TRBV4-1 with TRBJ1-2; TRBD1 agrees at 10 bases. V was clipped by 4 bases and J by 5 bases; unmatched bases: 7. The CDR3 runs 15 residues. The germline gives CDR1 MGHRA, CDR2 YSYEKL. Here the CDR3 reads CASSPGTGAVYGYTF. CDR3 in DNA: TGCGCCAGCAGCCCTGGGACAGGGGCTGTGTATGGCTACACCTTC.

The J gene is TRBJ1-2, the V gene TRBV30, with D perhaps TRBD1 (6 bases). Germline CDR1 is GTSNPN and CDR2 is SVGIG (reference sequence). The CDR3 is 14 residues long. Trimming stripped 0 bases from V and 7 bases from J, with 15 bases between. The CDR3 DNA is TGTGCCTGGAGTGTTAAAGGGGGAGCTGGTGGCTACACCTTC. It specifies CAWSVKGGAGGYTF. Supplemented by reference TRBV30 and TRBJ1-2, the full variable domain reads SQTIHQWPATLVQPVGSPLSLECTVEGTSNPNLYWYRQAAGRGLQLLFYSVGIGQISSEVPQNLSASRPQDRQFILSSKKLLLSDSGFYLCAWSVKGGAGGYTFGSGTRLTVV.

V and J are TRBV7-3 and TRBJ1-5; perhaps TRBD1 as D (5 bases). Looked up from germline, CDR1 is SGHTA and CDR2 is FQGTGA. Trimming removed 2 bases at V and 2 bases at J, with 10 bases between. This CDR3 comprises 15 residues. The CDR3 DNA reads TGTGCCAGCAGCTTAGGGTTCAGGGGCAATCAGCCCCAGCATTTT. Residues: CASSLGFRGNQPQHF.

The V gene is TRBV29-1, the J gene TRBJ1-2; a weak D match, TRBD1 (6 bases). The CDR3 covers 17 residues. Germline assignment: CDR1 SQVTM and CDR2 ANQGSEA. The V and J ends lost 7 bases and 4 bases respectively, with 28 bases between them. CDR3 loop: CSAGGTEQGYIGYGYTF. The CDR3 coding sequence is TGCAGCGCCGGTGGGACGGAACAGGGATATATCGGCTATGGCTACACCTTC.

The chain recombines TRBV5-1 with TRBJ1-2; TRBD1 matches at 8 bases. The CDR3 runs to 13 residues. Looked up from germline, CDR1 is SGHRS and CDR2 is YFSETQ. Losses at the gene ends were 0 bases for V and 8 bases for J; bases not matched to a gene: 3. In nucleotides, the CDR3 is TGCGCCAGCAGCTTGGACAGGGGGGAGGGCTACACCTTC. It translates to CASSLDRGEGYTF.

V gene TRBV7-3 combines with J gene TRBJ1-2, with 9 bases lining up with TRBD1. CDR1 and CDR2 (germline): SGHTA, FQGTGA. With 5 bases clipped from V and 4 bases from J, the junction kept 2 bases outside the gene matches. This CDR3 comprises 13 residues. The CDR3 DNA sequence: TGTGCCAGCAGCCAGGGACAGGGCTATGGCTACACCTTC. It encodes CASSQGQGYGYTF. Looking up the rest from reference TRBV7-3 and TRBJ1-2 gives the full variable domain: GAGVSQTPSNKVTEKGKYVELRCDPISGHTALYWYRQSLGQGPEFLIYFQGTGAADDSGLPNDRFFAVRPEGSVSTLKIQRTERGDSAVYLCASSQGQGYGYTFGSGTRLTVV.

This clone was seen once. The chain couples TRBV7-9 to TRBJ2-1, with 12 bases lining up with TRBD2. Germline-derived CDR1 and CDR2 are SEHNR and FQNEAQ (reference sequence). The CDR3 totals 16 residues. V trimming: 5 bases; J trimming: 7 bases; junction bases outside the gene matches: 9. CDR3 bases: TGTGCCAGCAGCCTCGGAAGGACTAGCGGGGATAATGAGCAGTTCTTC. Translating gives CASSLGRTSGDNEQFF.

The chain uses TRBV7-9 and TRBJ1-2; D might be TRBD1 (6 bases). This CDR3 contains 16 residues. The V end was cut by 0 bases, the J end by 2 bases, with 13 bases between. Germline CDR1 is SEHNR and CDR2 is FQNEAQ (reference sequence). This CDR3 reads CASSLAGTQGNYGYTF. The CDR3 nucleotides read TGTGCCAGCAGCTTAGCTGGGACCCAGGGGAACTATGGCTACACCTTC.